These 10 T cell receptor beta chains were all obtained from the same sample, sequenced in a study of cytomegalovirus exposure and HLA in healthy donors. The PCR made use of 60 Vbeta and 13 Jbeta primers. Libraries were prepared by immunoSEQ multiplex PCR; TCRdb keeps only in-frame clonotypes and omits some of them. Among around 150,000 clones listed, roughly 79% were seen once. Material: PBMCs. The source is a woman aged 45-65 years in good health and CMV-seronegative.

This sequence joins TRBV15 and TRBJ2-3, with D tentatively TRBD2 (5 bases). The V gene's germline CDR1 is LNHNV and CDR2 YYDKDF (reference sequence). This CDR3 is built from 15 residues. Deletions cut 7 bases from V and 5 bases from J, with 19 bases between. CDR3 DNA: TGTGCCACCACCCGAGGGTACGCAGGAGGAGATACGCAGTATTTT. Protein product: CATTRGYAGGDTQYF.

The count of this clone is one. This chain links TRBV7-2 with TRBJ1-4; 9 bases fit TRBD1. V shed 5 bases and J 9 bases; nucleotides not matched to a gene: 10. This CDR3 has 15 residues. Germline loops: CDR1 SGHTA, CDR2 FQGNSA. The CDR3 coding sequence is TGTGCCAGCAGCGTAACCGGGACAGGGAATCAAAAACTGTTTTTT. This codes for CASSVTGTGNQKLFF. Based on the CDR3 plus reference TRBV7-2 and TRBJ1-4, the full variable domain is GAGVSQSPSNKVTEKGKDVELRCDPISGHTALYWYRQSLGQGLEFLIYFQGNSAPDKSGLPSDRFSAERTGGSVSTLTIQRTQQEDSAVYLCASSVTGTGNQKLFFGSGTQLSVL.

This chain connects TRBV5-4 to TRBJ2-7; TRBD2 is a possible D gene (6 bases). V gave up 4 bases and J gave up 2 bases, with 13 bases separating them. From germline, CDR1 is SGHNT and CDR2 YYREEE (reference sequence). CDR3 length equals 14 residues. This CDR3 is CASSATSVPYEQYF. The CDR3 DNA is TGTGCCAGCAGCGCGACTAGTGTTCCCTACGAGCAGTACTTC.

The chain combines TRBV13 with TRBJ1-2; a possible D gene is TRBD1 (6 bases). The length of the CDR3 is 13 residues. CDR1 and CDR2 (germline): PRHDT, FYEKMQ (reference sequence). Trimming cost V 6 bases and J 6 bases, with 14 bases left between them. CDR3 DNA sequence: TGTGCCAGCAGGCAACAGGGTAGGGATGGCTACACCTTC. Its protein product is CASRQQGRDGYTF.

The table lists this clone with a few counts. In the same sample, other DNA sequences code for this CDR3. The genes are TRBV13 and TRBJ1-6, with D unresolved. The CDR3 is made up of 15 amino acids. Trimming left V 2 bases short and J 4 bases short, with 9 bases between. CDR1 PRHDT and CDR2 FYEKMQ come from the germline V gene (reference sequence). The CDR3 region is CASSLRQTYNSPLHF. The CDR3 coding sequence is TGTGCCAGCAGCTTACGGCAGACTTATAATTCACCCCTCCACTTT.

This chain uses TRBV14 with TRBJ2-1; 7 bases match TRBD2. Trimming at V came to 2 bases and at J to 3 bases, leaving 7 bases not matched to a gene. The CDR3 loop spans 16 amino acids. Germline CDR1 reads SGHDN; CDR2 reads FVKESK. DNA for the CDR3: TGTGCCAGCAGCCAACCCCTAGCGGTTAACTACAATGAGCAGTTCTTC. Protein product: CASSQPLAVNYNEQFF.

The chain joins TRBV28 to TRBJ2-5, with D possibly TRBD2 on 5 matching bases. Germline assignment: CDR1 MDHEN and CDR2 SYDVKM. V lost 1 base, J lost 2 bases, and 14 bases lay in between. This CDR3 spans 16 amino acids. In DNA form, the CDR3 reads TGTGCCAGCAGTTTATCGGTCGGGGTAGGGCAAGAGACCCAGTACTTC. Translated: CASSLSVGVGQETQYF.

The chain couples TRBV4-1 to TRBJ2-2; weak D call: TRBD1 (6 bases). Trimming cost V 3 bases and J 2 bases, with 13 bases left between them. This CDR3 is 16 amino acids long. CDR1 is MGHRA and CDR2 is YSYEKL in the germline V gene. The CDR3 DNA reads as TGCGCCAGCAGCCAGTCGGGCAGGGGCAACACCGGGGAGCTGTTTTTT. This sequence encodes CASSQSGRGNTGELFF.

V usage is TRBV27 and J usage is TRBJ2-7; 8 nucleotides line up with TRBD2. The trim removed 0 bases at V and 3 bases at J, leaving 10 bases unmatched. This CDR3 is 17 amino acids long. Germline CDR1 MNHEY, CDR2 SMNVEV (reference sequence). DNA for the CDR3: TGTGCCAGCAGTTTATCGACGGTAGCGGGACCGTTCTACGAGCAGTACTTC. This sequence encodes CASSLSTVAGPFYEQYF.

This clone was counted once. Other nucleotide sequences from this sample produce the same CDR3. The CDR3 coding sequence is TGTGCCAGCAGCGTGGGACAGGGCTCCAATCAGCCCCAGCATTTT. Translated: CASSVGQGSNQPQHF. The rearrangement uses TRBV9 and TRBJ1-5; 9 bases are a match to TRBD1. V dropped 2 bases and J dropped 3; count of bases not matched to a gene: 3. This CDR3 has 15 amino acids. In germline, CDR1 is SGDLS, CDR2 YYNGEE.